The 21 T cell receptor beta chains reported below all come from one sample, sequenced in a study of circulating and synovial CD4+ cells in juvenile arthritis. Method: immunoSEQ multiplex PCR; TCRdb's copy keeps in-frame clones and lacks some. The table lists 30,000 to 40,000 clones, roughly 96% of them singletons. Sequenced input: CD4+ T cells from blood. Receptor source: a human donor with juvenile idiopathic arthritis.

The chain has TRBV25-1 and TRBJ2-7; 7 bases agree with TRBD1. The CDR3 spans 14 residues. The V segment lost 2 bases and the J segment 3 bases; nucleotides outside the gene matches: 4. From germline, CDR1 is MGHDK and CDR2 SYGVNS. CDR3 residues: CASSETGAGYEQYF. CDR3 nucleotides: TGTGCCAGCAGTGAAACAGGGGCCGGCTACGAGCAGTACTTC.

The chain employs TRBV2 and TRBJ1-5; tentatively, D is TRBD1 (6 bases). CDR1 is SNHLY and CDR2 is FYNNEI in the germline V gene. With 9 bases removed from V and 2 bases from J, the gap between germline ends came to 11 bases. This CDR3 is built from 13 residues. This CDR3 is CASTGYGNQPQHF. In DNA form, the CDR3 reads TGTGCCAGTACAGGGTATGGCAATCAGCCCCAGCATTTT.

Concerning this clone: An end of the junction does not agree with germline; a read error may underlie this. The V and J genes are TRBV4-2 and TRBJ2-2; D is perhaps TRBD1 (6 bases). This CDR3 comprises 15 residues. CDR1 is LGHNA, CDR2 YNFKEQ, per germline. CDR3 bases: TGTGCCAGCAGCCCTGTCGGACAGAACACCGGGGAGCCGTTTTTT. This translates into CASSPVGQNTGEPFF.

Regarding this clone: One end of the junction fails to match germline, which may point to a read error. The V gene is TRBV20-1, the J gene TRBJ2-7; perhaps TRBD2 as D (7 bases). The CDR3 spans 11 residues. Germline CDR1 and CDR2: DFQATT and SNEGSKA (reference sequence). CDR3 protein: CSATGGDTFHF. Written as DNA, the CDR3 is TGCAGTGCTACGGGGGGCGATACTTTCCACTTC.

The rearrangement uses TRBV14 and TRBJ1-4, with a possible D match to TRBD1 (5 bases). Germline-derived CDR1 and CDR2 are SGHDN and FVKESK. The CDR3 sequence is 15 residues long. Trimming took 1 base from V and 11 from J, leaving 17 bases between them. The CDR3 loop is CASSQVGHRDSKLFF. The CDR3 DNA is TGTGCCAGCAGCCAAGTTGGACACCGCGACTCCAAACTGTTTTTT.

In DNA form, the CDR3 reads TGTGCCAGCAGTTTAGCGGGGGCCACAGATACGCAGTATTTT. Protein product: CASSLAGATDTQYF. The chain joins TRBV28 to TRBJ2-3; tentative D call: TRBD2 (7 bases). Trimming cost V 2 bases and J 2 bases, with 8 bases left between them. The germline CDR1 and CDR2 sequences are MDHEN and SYDVKM. This CDR3 comprises 14 residues.

CDR3 DNA sequence: TGTGCCAGCAGCTTAGTTTTACAGGGGGCAACAGGAGAGACCCAGTACTTC. This sequence encodes CASSLVLQGATGETQYF. The chain carries TRBV7-8 and TRBJ2-5; TRBD1 matches 9 bases. This CDR3 is 17 amino acids long. V was pared by 1 base and J by 4 bases, with 10 bases of the junction left unmatched. CDR1 SGHVS and CDR2 FQNEAQ come from the germline V gene.

The chain recombines TRBV6-5 with TRBJ2-7; 7 bases fit TRBD1. Trimming cost V 6 bases and J 4 bases; bases outside gene matches: 6. The CDR3 length is 13 residues. Germline V lookup: CDR1 MNHEY, CDR2 SVGAGI. The CDR3 is CASSRTGAYEQYF. The DNA for the CDR3 is TGTGCCAGCAGCCGTACAGGGGCGTACGAGCAGTACTTC.

The chain recombines TRBV2 with TRBJ2-3, with D uncertain. V was clipped by 6 bases and J by 2 bases, with 15 bases between them. Germline CDR1 SNHLY, CDR2 FYNNEI. This CDR3 is built from 15 residues. The CDR3 region has the DNA TGTGCCAGCAGAGACCGAACACAGATCACAGATACGCAGTATTTT. Protein product: CASRDRTQITDTQYF.

The chain combines TRBV5-4 with TRBJ2-3, with 8 positions matching TRBD2. The CDR3 contains 15 residues. Germline V gene lookup returns CDR1 SGHNT and CDR2 YYREEE (reference sequence). Unmatched junction bases numbered 12, after V lost 4 bases and J lost 8 bases. CDR3 loop: CASSLPGRGEGTQYF. The CDR3 DNA sequence: TGTGCCAGCAGCCTGCCTGGGCGGGGGGAAGGTACGCAGTATTTT.

This clone occurred once. This sequence joins TRBV28 and TRBJ2-4; D is possibly TRBD1 (6 bases). CDR3 size: 18 residues. Per germline, CDR1 MDHEN and CDR2 SYDVKM. V lost 2 bases to trimming and J lost 5 bases, with 22 bases between them. This CDR3 reads CASSLGLTWTEAQNIQYF. The CDR3 nucleotides read TGTGCCAGCAGTTTAGGCCTTACCTGGACAGAAGCACAAAACATTCAGTACTTC.

The V and J genes are TRBV9 and TRBJ2-1, with 8 positions matching TRBD2. Germline V gene data show CDR1 as SGDLS and CDR2 as YYNGEE. Unmatched junction bases numbered 12, after V lost 8 bases and J lost 5 bases. This CDR3 comprises 15 residues. The CDR3 sequence is CARPGGGLGDNEQFF. The CDR3, as DNA: TGTGCCAGACCCGGCGGGGGGCTTGGAGACAATGAGCAGTTCTTC.

This rearrangement joins TRBV6-5 to TRBJ1-2; D is ambiguous. The CDR3 loop spans 14 amino acids. Germline V CDR1 and CDR2: MNHEY, SVGAGI. Trimming shortened V by 4 bases and J by 2 bases, and 11 bases separated the two germline ends. Written as DNA, the CDR3 is TGTGCCAGCAGTTTTGACCGACTAAACTATGGCTACACCTTC. It translates to CASSFDRLNYGYTF.

The CDR3 region is CASSKGQSSNQPQHF. The CDR3 bases are TGTGCCAGTAGTAAGGGGCAGTCTAGCAATCAGCCCCAGCATTTT. This sequence joins TRBV19 and TRBJ1-5; TRBD1 is a possible D gene (5 bases). Deletions cut 4 bases from V and 0 bases from J, with 10 bases between. There are 15 residues in the CDR3. Germline V gene sequence: CDR1 LNHDA, CDR2 SQIVND (reference sequence).

V usage is TRBV20-1 and J usage is TRBJ2-5; D is unclear. The V end was cut by 6 bases, the J end by 5 bases, with 4 bases between. The CDR3 consists of 9 residues. Germline V CDR1 and CDR2: DFQATT, SNEGSKA (reference sequence). The CDR3 loop is CSAQETQYF. CDR3 coding DNA: TGCAGTGCCCAGGAGACCCAGTACTTC.

This clone was picked up one time. V and J are TRBV11-1 and TRBJ1-1; D is possibly TRBD1 (6 bases). Deletions cut 1 base from V and 7 bases from J, with 13 bases between. From germline, CDR1 is SGHAT and CDR2 FQDESV (reference sequence). The CDR3 is 14 residues long. This chain's CDR3 is CASSLETGVSEAFF. The CDR3 DNA follows: TGTGCCAGCAGCTTAGAGACAGGCGTCAGTGAAGCTTTCTTT.

The J gene is TRBJ2-3, the V gene TRBV10-1, with D unclear. Trimming shortened V by 0 bases and J by 5 bases, and 3 bases separated the two germline ends. This CDR3 region has 12 residues. Germline CDR1 and CDR2: WNHNN and SYGVQD (reference sequence). CDR3 sequence: CASSESLDTQYF. The CDR3 DNA sequence: TGCGCCAGCAGTGAGTCCTTAGATACGCAGTATTTT.

The chain recombines TRBV7-9 with TRBJ2-3, with 7 bases fitting TRBD2. V gave up 5 bases and J gave up 5 bases; unmatched junction bases: 4. Germline CDR1 and CDR2: SEHNR and FQNEAQ (reference sequence). This CDR3 has 13 residues. This CDR3 reads CASSPGGGDTQYF. The CDR3 nucleotides read TGTGCCAGCAGCCCTGGGGGGGGAGATACGCAGTATTTT.

The V gene is TRBV5-1, the J gene TRBJ2-6; no reliable D call. Trimming pared 4 bases from V and 0 bases from J, leaving 11 bases between. This CDR3 is built from 16 residues. Germline assignment: CDR1 SGHRS and CDR2 YFSETQ. The CDR3: CASSPLPSSGANVLTF. Written as DNA, the CDR3 is TGCGCCAGCAGCCCCCTTCCCTCCTCTGGGGCCAACGTCCTGACTTTC. The full variable domain, rest sourced from reference TRBV5-1 and TRBJ2-6, is KAGVTQTPRYLIKTRGQQVTLSCSPISGHRSVSWYQQTPGQGLQFLFEYFSETQRNKGNFPGRFSGRQFSNSRSEMNVSTLELGDSALYLCASSPLPSSGANVLTFGAGSRLTVL.

The CDR3: CASSLYGDMNTEAFF. The DNA of the CDR3 is TGTGCCAGCAGTTTATATGGAGATATGAACACTGAAGCTTTCTTT. This chain links TRBV27 with TRBJ1-1; D unclear. V gave up 1 base and J gave up 0 bases, with 9 bases separating them. The CDR3 has 15 amino acids. Germline V gene sequence: CDR1 MNHEY, CDR2 SMNVEV (reference sequence).

This rearrangement joins TRBV11-2 to TRBJ1-1, with D possibly being TRBD1 (6 bases). This CDR3 spans 14 amino acids. Per the germline V gene, CDR1 is SGHAT and CDR2 is FQNNGV. Trimming shortened V by 6 bases and J by 0 bases, and 11 bases separated the two germline ends. CDR3 amino acids: CASRGHLLNTEAFF. DNA for the CDR3: TGTGCCAGCAGGGGACACCTACTGAACACTGAAGCTTTCTTT.